The next 20 T cell receptor beta chains were all read from a single sample in a study of neoadjuvant anti-PD-1 for oral cavity cancer. Here immunoSEQ multiplex PCR was the method, and the copy in TCRdb shows in-frame clones only, minus some. Found here are 9,400 or so clones, 65% to 70% of them singletons; the top ten hold roughly 8.3%. Here the sequenced sample was tumor tissue, taken before nivolumab (anti-PD-1) treatment. The receptors come from a person aged 40 to 85 with oral cavity squamous cell carcinoma.

The chain employs TRBV27 and TRBJ2-7, with a weak D call TRBD2 (5 bases). The germline V gene encodes CDR1 MNHEY and CDR2 SMNVEV (reference sequence). V was cut by 6 bases and J by 4 bases, with 16 bases left in between. The CDR3 length is 14 residues. CDR3 bases: TGTGCCAGCAGCCGCCCAGCGGAACTATACGAGCAGTACTTC. This encodes CASSRPAELYEQYF.

This chain links TRBV7-8 with TRBJ2-1, with unresolved D. The CDR3 spans 13 residues. V was clipped by 2 bases and J by 12 bases, with 14 bases between them. Germline V gives CDR1 SGHVS, CDR2 FQNEAQ. In DNA, the CDR3 is TGTGCCAGCAGCTTAACTTTCGCGTCAGGGCAGTTCTTC. Its translation: CASSLTFASGQFF.

The genes are TRBV27 and TRBJ2-6; no definite D call. The CDR3 extends over 17 amino acids. Trimming removed 6 bases from V and 5 bases from J, with 20 bases in between. Germline V lookup: CDR1 MNHEY, CDR2 SMNVEV (reference sequence). The CDR3 loop is CASSLEPPYLRANVLTF. CDR3 DNA: TGTGCCAGCAGCCTAGAGCCTCCCTACTTAAGGGCCAACGTCCTGACTTTC.

This clone was counted a single time. The chain combines TRBV4-1 with TRBJ2-3; 11 bases agree with TRBD1. Germline assignment: CDR1 MGHRA and CDR2 YSYEKL. This CDR3 is built from 16 residues. V dropped 2 bases and J dropped 5; count of bases not matched to a gene: 6. The chain's CDR3 is CASSQFRTGGIDTQYF. The CDR3 DNA follows: TGCGCCAGCAGCCAATTCCGGACAGGGGGCATAGATACGCAGTATTTT.

In its sample, this clone was seen a few times. The chain uses TRBV6-5 and TRBJ1-2, with D possibly being TRBD1 (6 bases). This CDR3 comprises 15 residues. Germline V lookup: CDR1 MNHEY, CDR2 SVGAGI. Trimming pared 2 bases from V and 8 bases from J, leaving 18 bases between. CDR3 sequence: CASSYQGGAGDGYTF. The CDR3 coding sequence is TGTGCCAGCAGTTACCAAGGGGGGGCGGGGGACGGCTACACCTTC.

The rearrangement uses TRBV27 and TRBJ2-7, with no clear D. Germline CDR1 MNHEY, CDR2 SMNVEV (reference sequence). This CDR3 is built from 13 residues. V lost 6 bases and J 3 bases, leaving 12 bases between the germline ends. The CDR3 region is CASSPYSGYEQYF. CDR3 in DNA: TGTGCCAGCAGCCCTTACTCCGGCTACGAGCAGTACTTC.

The chain uses TRBV10-2 and TRBJ1-1, with D maybe TRBD1 (6 bases). In germline, CDR1 is WSHSY, CDR2 SAAADI. The CDR3 covers 13 residues. Trimming removed 8 bases from V and 6 bases from J, with 16 bases in between. Written as DNA, the CDR3 is TGCGCCAGCGCCCGGACAGAGGGGGCTGAAGCTTTCTTT. Encoded protein: CASARTEGAEAFF.

V and J are TRBV28 and TRBJ2-6; D remains unclear. This CDR3 comprises 18 residues. The germline V gene encodes CDR1 MDHEN and CDR2 SYDVKM. Between the trimmed V and J ends, which lost 3 bases and 0 bases, there was a span of 15 bases. The CDR3, as DNA: TGTGCCAGCAGTTTTCTACCAGGCCGAAGCTCTGGGGCCAACGTCCTGACTTTC. Translating it yields CASSFLPGRSSGANVLTF. The full variable domain, completed using reference TRBV28 and TRBJ2-6, is DVKVTQSSRYLVKRTGEKVFLECVQDMDHENMFWYRQDPGLGLRLIYFSYDVKMKEKGDIPEGYSVSREKKERFSLILESASTNQTSMYLCASSFLPGRSSGANVLTFGAGSRLTVL.

In DNA form, the CDR3 reads TGTGCCAGCCGCAAGTCAACTTGGGGCCGGGAGAACAGCCGAGCCTACGAGCAGTACTTC. It codes for CASRKSTWGRENSRAYEQYF. V gene TRBV12-1 combines with J gene TRBJ2-7; TRBD2 is the table's D call and was not checked against the DNA. TRBV12-1 is classified as a pseudogene. The CDR3 loop spans 20 amino acids.

This chain connects TRBV9 to TRBJ2-3; no reliable D call. Between the trimmed V and J ends, which lost 0 bases and 6 bases, there was a span of 8 bases. This CDR3 is built from 13 residues. Germline CDR1 is SGDLS and CDR2 is YYNGEE. This chain's CDR3 is CASSVVVGDTQYF. DNA of the CDR3: TGTGCCAGCAGCGTAGTAGTGGGGGATACGCAGTATTTT. Drawing the rest from reference TRBV9 and TRBJ2-3, the complete variable domain is DSGVTQTPKHLITATGQRVTLRCSPRSGDLSVYWYQQSLDQGLQFLIQYYNGEERAKGNILERFSAQQFPDLHSELNLSSLELGDSALYFCASSVVVGDTQYFGPGTRLTVL.

The CDR3 loop is CASSSRSSWEQYF. The CDR3 bases are TGTGCCAGTAGTAGCCGATCTTCGTGGGAGCAGTACTTC. The gene calls are TRBV19 and TRBJ2-7; D gene ambiguous. The germline V gene encodes CDR1 LNHDA and CDR2 SQIVND (reference sequence). CDR3 length: 13 amino acids. The V and J ends lost 4 bases and 7 bases respectively, with 14 bases between them.

The chain combines TRBV7-8 with TRBJ1-1, with unresolved D. V lost 6 bases and J lost 11, with 22 bases in between. The CDR3 is made up of 14 amino acids. Germline loops: CDR1 SGHVS, CDR2 FQNEAQ. CDR3 amino acids: CASRKIRGGSRAFF. The CDR3 DNA reads TGTGCCAGCAGAAAGATACGGGGAGGCAGCCGGGCTTTCTTT.

In its sample, this clone was seen once. CDR3 in amino acids: CASSGPGGGSEAFF. CDR3 nucleotide sequence: TGTGCCAGCAGCGGCCCGGGAGGGGGTAGTGAAGCTTTCTTT. This sequence joins TRBV5-6 and TRBJ1-1, with D possibly matching TRBD1 (6 bases). CDR1 is SGHDT and CDR2 is YYEEEE in the germline V gene. V was trimmed by 4 bases and J by 7 bases, leaving 17 bases between them. The CDR3 sequence is 14 residues long.

The chain carries TRBV30 and TRBJ2-1, with D perhaps matching TRBD1 (5 bases). V was trimmed by 3 bases and J by 8 bases, leaving 17 bases between them. Germline V CDR1 and CDR2: GTSNPN, SVGIG (reference sequence). The CDR3 extends over 14 amino acids. CDR3 sequence reads: CAWRELGRGYEQFF. The DNA of the CDR3 is TGTGCCTGGAGAGAATTGGGAAGGGGCTATGAGCAGTTCTTC.

The rearrangement uses TRBV2 and TRBJ1-2, with 7 bases matching TRBD1. This CDR3 region has 13 residues. Germline CDR1 SNHLY, CDR2 FYNNEI. Trimming removed 3 bases from V and 10 bases from J; junction bases left unmatched: 8. CDR3 DNA: TGTGCCAGCAGTGAGCATCAGGACAGGTACTACACCTTC. This codes for CASSEHQDRYYTF. The full variable domain, with the rest looked up from reference TRBV2 and TRBJ1-2, is EPEVTQTPSHQVTQMGQEVILRCVPISNHLYFYWYRQILGQKVEFLVSFYNNEISEKSEIFDDQFSVERPDGSNFTLKIRSTKLEDSAMYFCASSEHQDRYYTFGSGTRLTVV.

Comments on this clone: Other DNA sequences in the same sample also yield this CDR3. The chain recombines TRBV18 with TRBJ1-2; possible D gene TRBD1, 5 bases. V lost 0 bases and J lost 5, with 10 bases in between. The germline V gene has CDR1 KGHSH and CDR2 LQKENI. CDR3 length equals 14 residues. CDR3 coding DNA: TGTGCCAGCTCACCACCGACAGAATCTTATGGCTACACCTTC. This sequence encodes CASSPPTESYGYTF.

J is TRBJ2-1 and V is TRBV6-6, with TRBD1 as a possible D gene (5 bases). The germline V gene has CDR1 MNHNY and CDR2 SVGAGI (reference sequence). There are 14 residues in the CDR3. Trimming removed 7 bases from V and 5 bases from J, with 15 bases in between. The CDR3 sequence: CASIQGGPHNEQFF. The CDR3 DNA sequence: TGTGCCAGCATTCAGGGTGGGCCCCACAATGAGCAGTTCTTC.

The chain links TRBV9 to TRBJ2-2; D could derive from TRBD1 or TRBD2 (5 bases each). Germline loops: CDR1 SGDLS, CDR2 YYNGEE. Between the trimmed V and J ends, which lost 1 base and 3 bases, there was a span of 13 bases. CDR3 size: 16 residues. Here the CDR3 DNA reads TGTGCCAGCAGCGTACGGGGACGGACTCACACCGGGGAGCTGTTTTTT. Its translation is CASSVRGRTHTGELFF.

A few counts support this clone. The chain recombines TRBV19 with TRBJ1-2, with D uncertain. Germline assignment: CDR1 LNHDA and CDR2 SQIVND (reference sequence). V gave up 5 bases and J gave up 1 base, with 8 bases separating them. This CDR3 is built from 13 residues. CDR3 in DNA: TGTGCCAGTAGTCAGAATCTTAACTATGGCTACACCTTC. This codes for CASSQNLNYGYTF.

This sequence joins TRBV27 and TRBJ2-5; D might be TRBD1 or TRBD2, each matching 5 bases. This CDR3 region has 14 residues. CDR1 MNHEY and CDR2 SMNVEV come from the germline V gene (reference sequence). Trimming stripped 2 bases from V and 5 bases from J, with 12 bases between. In DNA, the CDR3 is TGTGCCAGCAGTTTAGGGGGTGGGAGCGAGACCCAGTACTTC. Translation gives CASSLGGGSETQYF.